This is a list of T cell receptor beta chains from one sample in a study of response to subunit inactivated influenza vaccine. TCRdb used MiXCR to reprocess the RT-PCR reads, holding one entry per CDR3 protein. The sample carries 250,000 to 350,000 distinct CDR3 sequences, around 20% recorded once. The sample consisted of PBMCs from blood, taken about 20 months after vaccination. The receptors stem from a man between 50 and 70 years old who received an inactivated influenza vaccine. Each CDR3 is given with its conserved first and last residue.

v_call	cdr3_aa
TRBV10-3	CATSGQVDQPQHF
TRBV3-1	CASSQAGARNTQYF
TRBV29-1	CSVAAGQGNIYEQYF
TRBV30	CAWTWGRVKADTQYF
TRBV12-3/TRBV12-4	CASSFGQGGPGELFF
TRBV5-1	CASSLGTSGGQETQYF
TRBV7-2	CASSLVTILAGGEQFF
TRBV19	CASSIDRAAYGYTF
TRBV5-1	CASSLPKSTDTQYF
TRBV29-1	CSVEEEGHVYSNQPQHF
TRBV20-1	CSARGRTGSIYEQFF
TRBV5-8	CASSSRSTGVAFF
TRBV10-2	CASSDQSSGWTEAFF
TRBV7-2	CASSLRSTNEKLFF
TRBV4-3	CASSQEGQINEKLFF
TRBV7-9	CASGPGLFYEQYF